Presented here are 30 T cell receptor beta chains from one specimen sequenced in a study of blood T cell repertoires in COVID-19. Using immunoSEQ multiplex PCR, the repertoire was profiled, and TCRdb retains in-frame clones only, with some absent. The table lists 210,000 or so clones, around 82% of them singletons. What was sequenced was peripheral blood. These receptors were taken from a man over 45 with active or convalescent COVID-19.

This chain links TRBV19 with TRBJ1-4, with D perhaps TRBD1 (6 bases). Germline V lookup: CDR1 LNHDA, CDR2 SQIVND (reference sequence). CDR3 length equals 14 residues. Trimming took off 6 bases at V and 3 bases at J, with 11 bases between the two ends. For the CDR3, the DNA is TGTGCCAGTAGGGGTCCAGGGGCTAATGAAAAACTGTTTTTT. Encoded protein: CASRGPGANEKLFF.

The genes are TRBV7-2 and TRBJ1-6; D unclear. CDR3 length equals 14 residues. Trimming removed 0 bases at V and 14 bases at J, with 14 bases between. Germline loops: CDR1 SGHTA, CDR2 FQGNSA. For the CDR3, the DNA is TGTGCCAGCAGCTTAGCGACACGGCCCTCTTCCCTCCACTTT. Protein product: CASSLATRPSSLHF.

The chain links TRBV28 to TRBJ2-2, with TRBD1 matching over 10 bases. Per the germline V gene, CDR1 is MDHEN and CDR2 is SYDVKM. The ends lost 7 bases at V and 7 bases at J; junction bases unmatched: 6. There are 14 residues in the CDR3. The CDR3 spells CASNDRGPVGELFF. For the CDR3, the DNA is TGTGCCAGCAATGACAGGGGGCCCGTCGGGGAGCTGTTTTTT.

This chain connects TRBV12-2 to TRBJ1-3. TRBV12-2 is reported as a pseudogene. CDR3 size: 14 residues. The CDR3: CASRLIGAGNTIYF. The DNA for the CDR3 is TGTGCAAGTCGCCTCATCGGGGCTGGAAACACCATATATTTT.

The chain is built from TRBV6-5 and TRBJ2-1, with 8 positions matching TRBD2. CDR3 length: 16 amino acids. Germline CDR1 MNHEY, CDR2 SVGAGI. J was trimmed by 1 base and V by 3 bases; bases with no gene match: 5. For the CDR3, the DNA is TGTGCCAGCAGTTATCGGGAGGGGAGTTCCTACAATGAGCAGTTCTTC. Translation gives CASSYREGSSYNEQFF.

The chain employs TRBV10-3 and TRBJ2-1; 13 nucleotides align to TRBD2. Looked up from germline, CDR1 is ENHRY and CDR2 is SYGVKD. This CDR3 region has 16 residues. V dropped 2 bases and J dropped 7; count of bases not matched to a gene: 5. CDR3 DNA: TGTGCCATCAGTGAGAAGGGACTAGCGGGGATTAATGAGCAGTTCTTC. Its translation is CAISEKGLAGINEQFF.

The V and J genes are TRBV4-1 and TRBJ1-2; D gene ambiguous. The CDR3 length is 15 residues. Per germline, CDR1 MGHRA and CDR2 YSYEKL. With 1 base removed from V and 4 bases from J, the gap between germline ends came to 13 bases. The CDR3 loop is CASSQGSGIGYGYTF. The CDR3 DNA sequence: TGCGCCAGCAGCCAAGGCTCAGGCATCGGCTATGGCTACACCTTC.

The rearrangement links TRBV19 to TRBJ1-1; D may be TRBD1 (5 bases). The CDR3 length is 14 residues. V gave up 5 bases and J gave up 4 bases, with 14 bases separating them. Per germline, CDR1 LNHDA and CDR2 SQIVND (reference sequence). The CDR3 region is CASSYQGWGTEAFF. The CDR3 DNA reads TGTGCCAGTAGTTACCAGGGATGGGGCACTGAAGCTTTCTTT.

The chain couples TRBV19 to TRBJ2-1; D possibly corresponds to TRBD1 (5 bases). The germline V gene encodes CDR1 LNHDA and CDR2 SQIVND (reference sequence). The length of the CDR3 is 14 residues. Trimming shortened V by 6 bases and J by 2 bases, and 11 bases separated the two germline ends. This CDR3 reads CASRVADTYNEQFF. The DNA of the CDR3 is TGTGCCAGTAGGGTTGCGGACACCTACAATGAGCAGTTCTTC.

The CDR3 loop reads CSVEDRRKDTDTQYF. CDR3 bases: TGCAGCGTTGAAGATCGGCGGAAAGACACAGATACGCAGTATTTT. V is TRBV29-1 and J is TRBJ2-3; D uncertain. The CDR3 runs to 15 residues. V was shortened by 0 bases and J by 2 bases, with 12 bases between the two germline ends. Germline assignment: CDR1 SQVTM and CDR2 ANQGSEA.

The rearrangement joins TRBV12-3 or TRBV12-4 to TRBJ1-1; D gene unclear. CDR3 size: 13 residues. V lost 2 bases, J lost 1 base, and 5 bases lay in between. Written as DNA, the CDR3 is TGTGCCAGCAGTTTATTCGGGAACACTGAAGCTTTCTTT. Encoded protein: CASSLFGNTEAFF.

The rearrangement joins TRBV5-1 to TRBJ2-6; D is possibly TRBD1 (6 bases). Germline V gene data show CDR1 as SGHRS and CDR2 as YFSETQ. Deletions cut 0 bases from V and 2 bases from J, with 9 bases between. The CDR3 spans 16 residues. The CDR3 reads CASSLGTAPGANVLTF. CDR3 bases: TGCGCCAGCAGCTTGGGGACAGCCCCTGGGGCCAACGTCCTGACTTTC.

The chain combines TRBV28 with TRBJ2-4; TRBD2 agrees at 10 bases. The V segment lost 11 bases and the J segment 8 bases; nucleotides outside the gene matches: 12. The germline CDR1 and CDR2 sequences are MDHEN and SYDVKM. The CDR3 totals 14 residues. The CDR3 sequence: CAASGSANLDIQYF. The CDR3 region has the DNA TGTGCCGCTAGCGGGAGTGCTAATCTAGACATTCAGTACTTC.

The CDR3 sequence is CASSLTPGGQQYF. CDR3 DNA sequence: TGTGCCAGCAGTTTGACACCGGGAGGCCAGCAGTACTTC. This chain joins TRBV12-3 or TRBV12-4 and TRBJ2-7; 7 bases are a match to TRBD2. CDR3 length: 13 residues. With V trimmed by 3 bases and J by 8 bases, 7 bases remained unmatched.

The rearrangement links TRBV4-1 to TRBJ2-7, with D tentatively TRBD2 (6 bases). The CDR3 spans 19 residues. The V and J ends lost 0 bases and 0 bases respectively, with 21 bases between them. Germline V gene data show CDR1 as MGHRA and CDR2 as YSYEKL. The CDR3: CASSQEALKSSANSYEQYF. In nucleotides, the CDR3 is TGCGCCAGCAGCCAAGAAGCGCTCAAGTCTAGCGCCAACTCCTACGAGCAGTACTTC.

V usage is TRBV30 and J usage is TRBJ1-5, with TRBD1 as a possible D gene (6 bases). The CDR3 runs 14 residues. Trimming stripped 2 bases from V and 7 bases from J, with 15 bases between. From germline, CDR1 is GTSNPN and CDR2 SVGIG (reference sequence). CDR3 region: CAWSSTGIRQPQHF. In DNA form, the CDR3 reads TGTGCCTGGAGTAGTACAGGGATACGCCAGCCCCAGCATTTT. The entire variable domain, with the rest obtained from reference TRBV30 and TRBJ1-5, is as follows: SQTIHQWPATLVQPVGSPLSLECTVEGTSNPNLYWYRQAAGRGLQLLFYSVGIGQISSEVPQNLSASRPQDRQFILSSKKLLLSDSGFYLCAWSSTGIRQPQHFGDGTRLSIL.

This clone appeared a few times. The CDR3 DNA reads as TGTGCCAGCAGTTACTCATCCGGGTTGGAGCAGTACTTC. As protein: CASSYSSGLEQYF. V is TRBV6-6 and J is TRBJ2-7, with no clear D. In germline, CDR1 is MNHNY, CDR2 SVGAGI (reference sequence). Trimming took off 0 bases at V and 7 bases at J, with 10 bases between the two ends. The CDR3 totals 13 residues.

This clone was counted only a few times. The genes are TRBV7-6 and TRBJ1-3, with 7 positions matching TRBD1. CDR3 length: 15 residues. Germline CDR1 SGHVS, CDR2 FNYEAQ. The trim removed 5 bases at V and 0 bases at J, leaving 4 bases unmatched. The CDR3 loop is CASSTQGTSGNTIYF. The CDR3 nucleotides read TGTGCCAGCAGCACACAGGGGACCTCTGGAAACACCATATATTTT.

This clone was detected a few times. DNA for the CDR3: TGTGCCAGCAGCTTAGGGGACAGGGACGCTCTCTATGGCTACACCTTC. This translates into CASSLGDRDALYGYTF. This chain uses TRBV11-2 with TRBJ1-2; TRBD1 matches at 9 bases. This CDR3 is 16 amino acids long. Germline trimming cut 1 base from V and 4 bases from J; bases unmatched to any gene: 7. Germline V lookup: CDR1 SGHAT, CDR2 FQNNGV.

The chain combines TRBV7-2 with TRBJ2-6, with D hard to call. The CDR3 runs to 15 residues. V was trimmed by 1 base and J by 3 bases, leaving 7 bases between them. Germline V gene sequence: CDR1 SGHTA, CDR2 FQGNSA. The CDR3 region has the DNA TGTGCCAGCAGCTTAGGGGCAGGTGGGGCCAACGTCCTGACTTTC. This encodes CASSLGAGGANVLTF.

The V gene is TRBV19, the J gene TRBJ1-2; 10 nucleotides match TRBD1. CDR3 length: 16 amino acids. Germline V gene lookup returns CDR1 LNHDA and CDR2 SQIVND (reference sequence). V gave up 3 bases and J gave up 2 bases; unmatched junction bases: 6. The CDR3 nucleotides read TGTGCCAGTAGTATTCCCACGACAGGGGGCAACTATGGCTACACCTTC. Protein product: CASSIPTTGGNYGYTF.

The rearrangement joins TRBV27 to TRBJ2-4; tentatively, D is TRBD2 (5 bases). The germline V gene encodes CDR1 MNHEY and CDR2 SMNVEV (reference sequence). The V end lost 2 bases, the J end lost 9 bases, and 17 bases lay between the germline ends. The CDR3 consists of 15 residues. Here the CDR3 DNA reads TGTGCCAGCAGTTTAGAGGTGCCTCCTGGGAGCATTCAGTACTTC. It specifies CASSLEVPPGSIQYF.

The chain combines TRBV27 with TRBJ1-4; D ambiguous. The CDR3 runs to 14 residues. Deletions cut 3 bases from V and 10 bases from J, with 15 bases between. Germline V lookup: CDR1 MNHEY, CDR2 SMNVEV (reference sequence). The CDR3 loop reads CASSFAGGEGKLFF. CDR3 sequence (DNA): TGTGCCAGCAGTTTCGCTGGCGGAGAGGGAAAACTGTTTTTT.

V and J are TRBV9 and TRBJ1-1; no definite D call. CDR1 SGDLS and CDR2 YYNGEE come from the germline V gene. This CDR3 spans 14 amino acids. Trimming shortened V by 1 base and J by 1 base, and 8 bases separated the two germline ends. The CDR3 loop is CASSVRPGNTEAFF. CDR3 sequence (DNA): TGTGCCAGCAGCGTACGGCCAGGGAACACTGAAGCTTTCTTT.

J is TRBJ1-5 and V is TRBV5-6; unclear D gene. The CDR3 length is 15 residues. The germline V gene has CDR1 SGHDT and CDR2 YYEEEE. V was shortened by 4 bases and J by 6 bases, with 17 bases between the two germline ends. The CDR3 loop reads CASSTGPGRGQPQHF. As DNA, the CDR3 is TGTGCCAGCAGCACGGGTCCGGGAAGAGGTCAGCCCCAGCATTTT.

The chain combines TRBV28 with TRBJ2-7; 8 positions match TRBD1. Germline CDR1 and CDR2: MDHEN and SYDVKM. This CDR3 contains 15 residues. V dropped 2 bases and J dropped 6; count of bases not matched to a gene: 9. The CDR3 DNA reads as TGTGCCAGCAGTTTACCTTGGACAGGGAGAGTCGAGCAGTACTTC. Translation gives CASSLPWTGRVEQYF. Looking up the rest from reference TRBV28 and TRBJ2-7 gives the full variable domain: DVKVTQSSRYLVKRTGEKVFLECVQDMDHENMFWYRQDPGLGLRLIYFSYDVKMKEKGDIPEGYSVSREKKERFSLILESASTNQTSMYLCASSLPWTGRVEQYFGPGTRLTVT.

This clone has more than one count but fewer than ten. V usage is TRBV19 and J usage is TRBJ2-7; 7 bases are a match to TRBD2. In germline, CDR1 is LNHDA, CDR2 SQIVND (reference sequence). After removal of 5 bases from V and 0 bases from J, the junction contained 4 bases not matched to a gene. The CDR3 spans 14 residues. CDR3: CASSGRGSSYEQYF. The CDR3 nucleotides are TGTGCCAGTAGTGGGCGGGGGAGCTCCTACGAGCAGTACTTC.

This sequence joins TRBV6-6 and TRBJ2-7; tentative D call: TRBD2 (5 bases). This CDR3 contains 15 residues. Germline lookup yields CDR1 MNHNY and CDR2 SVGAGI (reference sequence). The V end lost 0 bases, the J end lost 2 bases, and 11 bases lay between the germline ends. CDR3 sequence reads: CASSYSEATAYEQYF. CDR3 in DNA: TGTGCCAGCAGTTACTCGGAGGCAACAGCCTACGAGCAGTACTTC.

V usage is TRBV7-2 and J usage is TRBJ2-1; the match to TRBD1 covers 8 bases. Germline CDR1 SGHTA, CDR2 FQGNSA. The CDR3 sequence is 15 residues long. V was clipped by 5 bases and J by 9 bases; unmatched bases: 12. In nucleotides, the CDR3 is TGTGCCAGCAGCCCCCGGACAGGGAATGGGGCTGAGCAGTTCTTC. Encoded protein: CASSPRTGNGAEQFF.

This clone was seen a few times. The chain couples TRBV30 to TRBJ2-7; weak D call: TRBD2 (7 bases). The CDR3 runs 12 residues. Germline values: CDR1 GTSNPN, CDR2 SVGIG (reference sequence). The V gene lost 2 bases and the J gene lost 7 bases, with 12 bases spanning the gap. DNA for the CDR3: TGTGCCTGGAGTTACGGGGGGCGGGAGCAGTACTTC. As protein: CAWSYGGREQYF.